The entry below describes one T cell receptor beta chain. The V end lost 7 bases, the J end lost 2 bases, and 14 bases lay between the germline ends. CDR1 and CDR2 (germline): MNHNS, SASEGT. The CDR3 runs to 14 residues. This sample is drawn from a study of naive and memory T cell subsets. The beta constant-region primer was an equimolar mix of two oligonucleotides covering TRBC1 and TRBC2. The ligated cDNA underwent four PCR rounds using SP2 and nested alpha and beta constant-region primers. TCRdb independently ran MiXCR on the UMI-ligation and nested PCR reads; one entry per CDR3 protein. The sample has over 100,000 distinct CDR3 sequences, 36% seen once; the top ten hold approximately 0.9%.

This TCR came from a human donor in good health. The sample was central memory CD4+ T cells from blood. The genes are TRBV6-1 and TRBJ1-1; perhaps TRBD1 as D (6 bases). The CDR3 sequence: CASINLRGNTEAFF. Here the CDR3 DNA reads TGTGCCAGCATCAATCTCAGGGGCAACACTGAAGCTTTCTTT.